These T cell receptor beta chains were read from a single sample in a study of T cell clusters in autoimmune cytopenias. Using the multiplex PCR reads, TCRdb records one entry per CDR3 protein without DNA. Its table lists 4,500 to 6,000 distinct CDR3 sequences. The specimen sequenced was peripheral blood. These receptors were taken from a human donor with an autoimmune cytopenia or autoimmune hepatitis (not recorded which). CDR3s include the opening cysteine and the closing phenylalanine or tryptophan. Each record gives: clone size, J gene, V gene, CDR3 protein. Clone sizes are given selectively: once, few, many, or a class where the clone is expanded.

- TRBJ2-1 TRBV5-6 CASSSRADSRRYEQFF
medium-sized TRBJ2-1 TRBV12-3/TRBV12-4 CASSRGGTAYNEQFF
- TRBJ1-2 TRBV5-1 CASSLLGFYGYTF
medium-sized TRBJ1-1 TRBV5-1 CASSLGRGTEAFF
medium-sized TRBJ2-6 TRBV6-5 CASSLTASGANVLTF
- TRBJ2-1 TRBV25-1 CASRNSGVYNEQFF
medium-sized TRBJ2-7 TRBV7-9 CASSEDRIQYF
medium-sized TRBJ1-2 TRBV18 CASSPQTGPNYGYTF
- TRBJ2-2 TRBV20-1 CSARDELAGDTGELFF
large TRBJ2-3 TRBV25-1 CASTGQGDTQYF
medium-sized TRBJ2-3 TRBV5-1 CASSLGGARTDTQYF
medium-sized TRBJ2-1 TRBV27 CASSSTGGVSVQFF
medium-sized TRBJ1-4 TRBV19 CASSTRGRNEKLFF
medium-sized TRBJ2-2 TRBV27 CASNRGSTGELFF
- TRBJ2-1 TRBV5-1 CASSLPRTGGENEQFF
medium-sized TRBJ2-1 TRBV20-1 CSASRRDGGEQFF
medium-sized TRBJ2-3 TRBV18 CASSPYPRSTDTQYF